This T cell receptor (beta chain) was sequenced for a study of T-cell memory formation after mild COVID-19. This clonotype occurred many times. Antigen unknown. One entry per CDR3 protein, called by TCRdb with MiXCR from the 5' RACE reads. The data contain around 310,000 distinct CDR3 sequences, 15% to 20% of them singletons. Trimming took 5 bases from V and 2 from J; bases not matched to a gene: 4. This CDR3 contains 14 residues. Germline V gene lookup returns CDR1 SGHRS and CDR2 YFSETQ. General study findings and limits: Later expanders leaned toward CD4+, whereas clones contracting from day 15 to 85 were balanced CD4/CD8. CD4+ clones that contracted lay mainly in CM and EM; CD8+ ones lay in EMRA.

Sequencing input: PBMCs or a T cell subset sorted from them (not recorded which). J is TRBJ2-5 and V is TRBV5-1, with TRBD2 matching 9 bases. The TCR originated in a man younger than 35 who had mild COVID-19 (a few samples of this study predate the infection). Cell type and time point are not known. The CDR3 DNA reads as TGCGCCAGCAGACTAGCGGGTAATCAAGAGACCCAGTACTTC. This sequence encodes CASRLAGNQETQYF.